This TCR beta chain was retrieved from a study of blood T cell repertoires in COVID-19. The CDR3 runs 24 residues. Data came from immunoSEQ multiplex PCR; TCRdb stores just in-frame clones and leaves some out. Seen here are approximately 440,000 clones, less than 95% observed once, and the top ten hold roughly 0.66%. The source of this sequence is a man younger than 35 who had recovered from COVID-19. The gene calls are TRBV12-2 and TRBJ2-5; TRBD2 is the table's D call and was not checked against the DNA. TRBV12-2 constitutes a pseudogene. The sample taken for sequencing was PBMCs or T cells enriched from blood (not recorded which). This CDR3 reads CASRPRALAGGRGERVDTEETQYF. The CDR3 region has the DNA TGTGCAAGTCGCCCAAGGGCGTTAGCGGGAGGCCGAGGAGAGCGGGTGGACACAGAAGAGACCCAGTACTTC.